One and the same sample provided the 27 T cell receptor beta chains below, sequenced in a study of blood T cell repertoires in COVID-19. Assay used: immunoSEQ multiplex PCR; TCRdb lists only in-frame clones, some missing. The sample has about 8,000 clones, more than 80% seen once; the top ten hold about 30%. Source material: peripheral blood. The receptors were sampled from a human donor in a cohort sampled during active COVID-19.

The CDR3: CATSDLPTSYEQYV. DNA of the CDR3: TGTGCCACCAGTGATTTGCCCACATCCTACGAGCAGTACGTC. The chain joins TRBV24-1 to TRBJ2-7; D is undetermined. V was cut by 0 bases and J by 1 base, with 6 bases left in between. The CDR3 runs to 14 residues. Germline values: CDR1 KGHDR, CDR2 SFDVKD.

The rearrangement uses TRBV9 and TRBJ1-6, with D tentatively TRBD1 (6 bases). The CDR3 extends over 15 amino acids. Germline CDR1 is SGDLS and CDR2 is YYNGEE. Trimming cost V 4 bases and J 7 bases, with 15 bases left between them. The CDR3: CASSPRGGPNSPLHF. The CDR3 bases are TGTGCCAGCAGCCCCCGGGGGGGGCCAAATTCACCCCTCCACTTT.

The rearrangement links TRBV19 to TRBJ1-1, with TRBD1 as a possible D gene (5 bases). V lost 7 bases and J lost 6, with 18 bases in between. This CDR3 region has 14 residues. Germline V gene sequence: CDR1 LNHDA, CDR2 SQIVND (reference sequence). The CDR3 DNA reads TGTGCCAGTACCCCCCCCAGGGATGGCGCTGAAGCTTTCTTT. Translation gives CASTPPRDGAEAFF.

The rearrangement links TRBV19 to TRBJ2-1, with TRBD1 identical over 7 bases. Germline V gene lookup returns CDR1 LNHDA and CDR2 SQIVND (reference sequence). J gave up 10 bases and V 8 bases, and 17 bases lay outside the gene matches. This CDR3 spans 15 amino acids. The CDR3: CASASQNRGVDEQFF. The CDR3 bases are TGTGCCAGTGCCTCCCAAAACAGGGGAGTTGACGAGCAGTTCTTC.

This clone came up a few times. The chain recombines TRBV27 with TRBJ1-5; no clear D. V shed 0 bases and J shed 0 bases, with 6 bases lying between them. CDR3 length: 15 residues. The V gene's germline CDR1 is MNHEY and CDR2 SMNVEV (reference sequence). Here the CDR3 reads CASSLSENSNQPQHF. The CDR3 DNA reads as TGTGCCAGCAGTTTATCCGAGAATAGCAATCAGCCCCAGCATTTT.

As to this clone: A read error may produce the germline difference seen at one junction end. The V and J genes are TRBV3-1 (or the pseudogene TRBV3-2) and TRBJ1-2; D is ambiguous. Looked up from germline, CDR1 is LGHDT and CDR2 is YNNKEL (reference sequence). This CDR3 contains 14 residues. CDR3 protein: CASSQVGGNYGHTF. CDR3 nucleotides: TGTGCCAGCAGCCAAGTCGGCGGGAACTATGGCCACACCTTC.

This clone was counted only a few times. The CDR3 coding sequence is TGCGCCAGCAGTGAGGTTTGGGACTCAAAATTCAATGAGCAGTTCTTC. This codes for CASSEVWDSKFNEQFF. The V call is TRBV10-2, the J call TRBJ2-1; D perhaps matches TRBD2 (6 bases). CDR1 is WSHSY and CDR2 is SAAADI in the germline V gene. This CDR3 comprises 16 residues. Trimming cost V 2 bases and J 6 bases, with 17 bases left between them.

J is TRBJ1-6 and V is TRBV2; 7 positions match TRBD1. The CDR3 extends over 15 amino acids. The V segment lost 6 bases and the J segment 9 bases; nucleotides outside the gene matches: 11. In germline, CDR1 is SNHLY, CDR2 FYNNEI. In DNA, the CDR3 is TGTGCCAGCAGGCCTATACAGGGGTCTGGTTCACCCCTCCACTTT. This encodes CASRPIQGSGSPLHF. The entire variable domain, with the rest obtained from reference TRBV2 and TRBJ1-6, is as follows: EPEVTQTPSHQVTQMGQEVILRCVPISNHLYFYWYRQILGQKVEFLVSFYNNEISEKSEIFDDQFSVERPDGSNFTLKIRSTKLEDSAMYFCASRPIQGSGSPLHFGNGTRLTVT.

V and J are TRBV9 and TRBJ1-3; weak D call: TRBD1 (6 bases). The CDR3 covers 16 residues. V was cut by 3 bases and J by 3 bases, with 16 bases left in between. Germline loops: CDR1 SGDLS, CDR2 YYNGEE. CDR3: CASSDNQGLHGNTIYF. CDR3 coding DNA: TGTGCCAGCAGCGACAATCAGGGGTTGCATGGAAACACCATATATTTT.

The CDR3: CASSSRGAGNTEAFF. The CDR3 nucleotides read TGTGCCAGCTCGTCCAGGGGGGCCGGGAACACTGAAGCTTTCTTT. V and J are TRBV18 and TRBJ1-1, with 7 bases that match TRBD1. This CDR3 is 15 amino acids long. The J segment lost 1 base and the V segment lost 6 bases, leaving 8 bases of the junction unmatched. From germline, CDR1 is KGHSH and CDR2 LQKENI.

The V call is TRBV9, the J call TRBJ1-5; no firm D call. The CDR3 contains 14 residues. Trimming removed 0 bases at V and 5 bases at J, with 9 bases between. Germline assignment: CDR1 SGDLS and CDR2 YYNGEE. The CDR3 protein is CASSVAGAYQPQHF. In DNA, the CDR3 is TGTGCCAGCAGCGTAGCAGGTGCATATCAGCCCCAGCATTTT.

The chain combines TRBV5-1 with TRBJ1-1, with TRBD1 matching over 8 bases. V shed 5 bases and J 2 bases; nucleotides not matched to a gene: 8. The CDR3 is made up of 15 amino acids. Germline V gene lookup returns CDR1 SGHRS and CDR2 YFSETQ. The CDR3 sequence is CASRRQGALNTEAFF. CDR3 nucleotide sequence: TGCGCCAGCAGAAGGCAGGGGGCCCTTAACACTGAAGCTTTCTTT.

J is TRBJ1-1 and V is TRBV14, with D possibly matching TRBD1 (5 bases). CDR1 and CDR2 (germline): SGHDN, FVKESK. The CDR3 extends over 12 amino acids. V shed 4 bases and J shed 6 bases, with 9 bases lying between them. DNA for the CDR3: TGTGCCAGCAGCCGGGGGGGTTCTGAAGCTTTCTTT. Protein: CASSRGGSEAFF.

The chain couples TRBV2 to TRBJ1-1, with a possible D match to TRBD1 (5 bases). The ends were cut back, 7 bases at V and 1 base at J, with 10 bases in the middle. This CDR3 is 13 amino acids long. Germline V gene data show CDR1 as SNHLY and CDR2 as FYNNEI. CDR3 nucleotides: TGTGCCAGCACCATCGGGGGGAACACTGAAGCTTTCTTT. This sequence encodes CASTIGGNTEAFF.

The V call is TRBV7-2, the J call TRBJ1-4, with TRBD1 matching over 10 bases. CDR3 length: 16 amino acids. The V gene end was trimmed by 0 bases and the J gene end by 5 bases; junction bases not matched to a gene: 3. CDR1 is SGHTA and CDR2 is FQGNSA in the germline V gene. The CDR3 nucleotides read TGTGCCAGCAGCTTAGCGGTGGGACAGGGGAATGAAAAACTGTTTTTT. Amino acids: CASSLAVGQGNEKLFF.

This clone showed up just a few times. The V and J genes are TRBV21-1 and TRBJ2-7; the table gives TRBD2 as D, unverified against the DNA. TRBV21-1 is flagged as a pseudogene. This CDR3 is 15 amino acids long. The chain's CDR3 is CASSKGRFFRYEQYV. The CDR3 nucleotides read TGTGCCAGCAGCAAAGGGAGGTTTTTCCGGTACGAGCAGTACGTC.

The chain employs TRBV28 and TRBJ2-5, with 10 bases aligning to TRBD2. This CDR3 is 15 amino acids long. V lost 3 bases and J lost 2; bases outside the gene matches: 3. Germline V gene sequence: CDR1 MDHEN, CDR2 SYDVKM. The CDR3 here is CASSFPAGGQETQYF. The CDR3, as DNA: TGTGCCAGCAGTTTCCCAGCGGGGGGGCAAGAGACCCAGTACTTC.

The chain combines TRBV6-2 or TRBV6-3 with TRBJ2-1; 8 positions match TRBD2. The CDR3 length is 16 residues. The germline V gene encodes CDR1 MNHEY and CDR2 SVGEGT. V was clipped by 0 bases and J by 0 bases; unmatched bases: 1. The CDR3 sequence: CASSYSAGGSYNEQFF. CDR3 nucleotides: TGTGCCAGCAGTTACTCTGCGGGGGGCTCCTACAATGAGCAGTTCTTC.

The CDR3 here is CASATDRNYGYTF. The CDR3 bases are TGTGCCAGCGCTACCGACAGGAACTATGGCTACACCTTC. The chain carries TRBV2 and TRBJ1-2; D may be TRBD1 (6 bases). Trimming cost V 8 bases and J 2 bases, with 12 bases left between them. From germline, CDR1 is SNHLY and CDR2 FYNNEI. CDR3 length: 13 amino acids.

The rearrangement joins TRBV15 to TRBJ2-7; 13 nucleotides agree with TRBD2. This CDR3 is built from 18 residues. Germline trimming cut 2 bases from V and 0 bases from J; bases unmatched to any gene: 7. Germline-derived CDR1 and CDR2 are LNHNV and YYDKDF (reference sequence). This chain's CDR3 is CATSRRTSGSWGSYEQYV. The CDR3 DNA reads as TGTGCCACCAGCAGACGGACTAGCGGGAGTTGGGGCTCCTACGAGCAGTACGTC.

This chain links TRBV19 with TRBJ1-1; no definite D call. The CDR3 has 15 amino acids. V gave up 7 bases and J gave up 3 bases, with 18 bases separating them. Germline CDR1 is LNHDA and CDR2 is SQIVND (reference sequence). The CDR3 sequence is CASNEGFTRDTEAFF. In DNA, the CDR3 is TGTGCCAGTAACGAGGGATTTACTCGGGACACTGAAGCTTTCTTT. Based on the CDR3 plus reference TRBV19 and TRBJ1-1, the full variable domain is DGGITQSPKYLFRKEGQNVTLSCEQNLNHDAMYWYRQDPGQGLRLIYYSQIVNDFQKGDIAEGYSVSREKKESFPLTVTSAQKNPTAFYLCASNEGFTRDTEAFFGQGTRLTVV.

The CDR3 loop is CASSLAAGPYNEQFF. The CDR3 nucleotides are TGTGCCAGCAGCTTAGCAGCGGGCCCATACAATGAGCAGTTCTTC. The rearrangement joins TRBV7-2 to TRBJ2-1; the D gene is possibly TRBD2 (6 bases). This CDR3 comprises 15 residues. V shed 0 bases and J shed 4 bases, with 10 bases lying between them. The V gene's germline CDR1 is SGHTA and CDR2 FQGNSA.

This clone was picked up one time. In DNA, the CDR3 is TGTGCCAGCAGTCTCGACGGGATTCGCACATCTCTAAAGAACACTGAAGCTTTCTTT. Its protein is CASSLDGIRTSLKNTEAFF. J is TRBJ1-1 and V is TRBV6-6; no firm D call. This CDR3 spans 19 amino acids. With 5 bases removed from V and 1 base from J, the gap between germline ends came to 26 bases. CDR1 and CDR2 from the germline V gene are MNHNY and SVGAGI (reference sequence).

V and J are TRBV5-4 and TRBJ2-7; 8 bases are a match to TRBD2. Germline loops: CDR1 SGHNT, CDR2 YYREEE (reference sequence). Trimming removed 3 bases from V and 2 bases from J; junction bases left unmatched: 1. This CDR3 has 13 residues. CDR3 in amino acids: CASSSGGAYEQYF. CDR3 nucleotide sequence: TGTGCCAGCAGCTCCGGGGGGGCCTACGAGCAGTACTTC.

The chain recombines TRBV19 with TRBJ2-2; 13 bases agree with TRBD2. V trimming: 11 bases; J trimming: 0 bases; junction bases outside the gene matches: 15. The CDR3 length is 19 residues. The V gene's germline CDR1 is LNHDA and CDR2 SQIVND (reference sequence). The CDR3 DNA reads TGTGCCTCCAGCGGCGGCCGAGGACTAGCGGGGGCGAACACCGGGGAGCTGTTTTTT. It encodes CASSGGRGLAGANTGELFF.

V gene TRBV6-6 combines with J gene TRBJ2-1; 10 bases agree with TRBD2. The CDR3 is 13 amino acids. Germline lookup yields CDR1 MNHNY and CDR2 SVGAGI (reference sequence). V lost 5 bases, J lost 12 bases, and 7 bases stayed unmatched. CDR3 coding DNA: TGTGCCAGCAGTACCACTAGCGGGGATGTGCAGTTCTTC. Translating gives CASSTTSGDVQFF.

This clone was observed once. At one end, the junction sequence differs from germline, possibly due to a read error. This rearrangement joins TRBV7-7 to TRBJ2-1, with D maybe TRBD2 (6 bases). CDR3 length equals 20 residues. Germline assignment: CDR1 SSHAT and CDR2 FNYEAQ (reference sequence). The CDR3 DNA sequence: TGTGCTAGCAGCTTAACTTGGCTCGGAGGAGACGGGGGACTTAGCGATGAGCAGTTCTTC. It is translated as CASSLTWLGGDGGLSDEQFF. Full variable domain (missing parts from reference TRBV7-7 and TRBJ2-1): GAGVSQSPRYKVTKRGQDVTLRCDPISSHATLYWYQQALGQGPEFLTYFNYEAQPDKSGLPSDRFSAERPEGSISTLTIQRTEQRDSAMYRCASSLTWLGGDGGLSDEQFFGPGTRLTVL.